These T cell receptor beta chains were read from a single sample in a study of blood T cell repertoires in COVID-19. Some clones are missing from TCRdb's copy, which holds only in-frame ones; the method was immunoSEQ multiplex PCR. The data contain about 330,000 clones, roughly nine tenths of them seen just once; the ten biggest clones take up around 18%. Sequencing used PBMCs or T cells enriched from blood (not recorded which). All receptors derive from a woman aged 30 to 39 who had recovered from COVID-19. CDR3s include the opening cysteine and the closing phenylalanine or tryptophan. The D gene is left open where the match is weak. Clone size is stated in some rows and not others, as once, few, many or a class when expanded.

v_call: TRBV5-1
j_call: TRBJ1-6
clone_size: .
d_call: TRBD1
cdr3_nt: TGCGCCAGCAGCTTGCATTTACAGGGGGCGGATTCACCCCTCCACTTT
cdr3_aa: CASSLHLQGADSPLHF

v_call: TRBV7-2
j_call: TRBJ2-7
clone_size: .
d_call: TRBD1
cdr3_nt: TGTGCCAGCAGCTTAGGACAGGGCAGGGTGTGGAACGAGCAGTACTTC
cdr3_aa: CASSLGQGRVWNEQYF

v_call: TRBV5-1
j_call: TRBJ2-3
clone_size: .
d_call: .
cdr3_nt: TGCGCCAGCAGCTTGGCGGCAGGTCGAGCAACAGATACGCAGTATTTT
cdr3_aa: CASSLAAGRATDTQYF

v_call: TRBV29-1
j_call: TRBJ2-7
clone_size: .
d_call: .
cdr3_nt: TGCAGCGCCATCGGTCGCGACTACGAGCAGTACTTC
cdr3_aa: CSAIGRDYEQYF

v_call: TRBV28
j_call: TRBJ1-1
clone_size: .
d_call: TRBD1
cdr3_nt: TGTGCCAGCAGTTTATACCTGACAGGGGCCACTGAAGCTTTCTTT
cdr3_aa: CASSLYLTGATEAFF

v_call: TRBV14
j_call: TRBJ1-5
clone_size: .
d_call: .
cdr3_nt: TGTGCCAGCAGCCAAGCAGGTGGGCCCCAGCATTTT
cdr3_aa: CASSQAGGPQHF

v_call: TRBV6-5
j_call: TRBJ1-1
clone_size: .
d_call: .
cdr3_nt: TGTGCCAGCAGCCCGGGGGGGTTGGGGGTCACTGAAGCTTTCTTT
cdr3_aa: CASSPGGLGVTEAFF

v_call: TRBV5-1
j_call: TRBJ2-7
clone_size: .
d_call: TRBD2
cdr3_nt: TGCGCCAGCAGCCAGGGGACTAGGGATGCCGAGCAGTACTTC
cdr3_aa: CASSQGTRDAEQYF

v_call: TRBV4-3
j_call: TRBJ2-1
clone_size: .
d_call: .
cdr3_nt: TGCGCCAGCAGCCAATCTACCCATGAGCAGTTCTTC
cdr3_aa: CASSQSTHEQFF

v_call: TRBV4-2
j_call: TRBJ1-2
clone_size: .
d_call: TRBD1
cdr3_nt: TGTGCCAGCAGCCAAGCGAACCAGGGACAGATCTATGGCTACACCTTC
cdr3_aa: CASSQANQGQIYGYTF

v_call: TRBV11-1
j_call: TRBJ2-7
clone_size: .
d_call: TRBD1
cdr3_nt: TGTGCCAGCAGCTTAGGGGACAGGGGTTTCTACGAGCAGTACTTC
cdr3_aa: CASSLGDRGFYEQYF

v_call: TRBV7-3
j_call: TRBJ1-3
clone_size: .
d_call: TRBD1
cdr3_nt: TGTGCCAGCAGCGAAGGCGGGACAGGGACTGATTATAGCTCTGGAAACACCATATATTTT
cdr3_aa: CASSEGGTGTDYSSGNTIYF

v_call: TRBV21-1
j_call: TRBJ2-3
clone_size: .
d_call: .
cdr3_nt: TGTGCCAGCATTCTAATCCTAGCGGCTAGCACAGATACGCAGTATTTT
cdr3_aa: CASILILAASTDTQYF

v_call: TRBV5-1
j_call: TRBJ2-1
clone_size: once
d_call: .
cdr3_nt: TGCGCCAGCAGCCAAAGCCTGGGGAGAGTCTACAATGAGCAGTTCTTC
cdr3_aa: CASSQSLGRVYNEQFF

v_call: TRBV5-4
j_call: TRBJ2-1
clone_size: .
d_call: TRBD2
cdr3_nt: TGTGCCAGCAGCTTGAGTCCTAGCGGGGCCACCTACAATGAGCAGTTCTTC
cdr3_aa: CASSLSPSGATYNEQFF

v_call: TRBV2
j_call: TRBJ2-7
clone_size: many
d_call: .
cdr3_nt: TGTGCCAGCTCGACAGGCTACGAGCAGTACTTC
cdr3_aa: CASSTGYEQYF

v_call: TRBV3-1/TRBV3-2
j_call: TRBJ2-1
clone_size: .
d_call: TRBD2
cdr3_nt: TGTGCCAGCAGCCTCGGACTAGCGGGTCCCGACAATGAGCAGTTCTTC
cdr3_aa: CASSLGLAGPDNEQFF

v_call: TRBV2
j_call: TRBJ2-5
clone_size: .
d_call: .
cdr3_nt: TGTGCCAGCCCCCGGGACTTACAAGAGACCCAGTACTTC
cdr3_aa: CASPRDLQETQYF

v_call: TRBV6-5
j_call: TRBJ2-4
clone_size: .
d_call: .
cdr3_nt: TGTGCCAGCAGATCCCAACAGGGAGCCAAAAACATTCAGTACTTC
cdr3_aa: CASRSQQGAKNIQYF

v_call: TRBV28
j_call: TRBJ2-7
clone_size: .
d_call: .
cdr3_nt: TGTGCCAGCAGCAGCACTGGGCACTACGAGCAGTACTTC
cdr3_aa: CASSSTGHYEQYF

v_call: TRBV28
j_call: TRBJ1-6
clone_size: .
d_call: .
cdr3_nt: TGTGCCACCTCCCCCGAGTCTAATTCACCCCTCCACTTT
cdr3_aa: CATSPESNSPLHF

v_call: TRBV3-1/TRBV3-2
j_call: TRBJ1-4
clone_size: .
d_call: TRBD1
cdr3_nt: TGTGCCAGCAGCCAAGACACAGGGGGACGGAAACTGTTTTTT
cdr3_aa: CASSQDTGGRKLFF